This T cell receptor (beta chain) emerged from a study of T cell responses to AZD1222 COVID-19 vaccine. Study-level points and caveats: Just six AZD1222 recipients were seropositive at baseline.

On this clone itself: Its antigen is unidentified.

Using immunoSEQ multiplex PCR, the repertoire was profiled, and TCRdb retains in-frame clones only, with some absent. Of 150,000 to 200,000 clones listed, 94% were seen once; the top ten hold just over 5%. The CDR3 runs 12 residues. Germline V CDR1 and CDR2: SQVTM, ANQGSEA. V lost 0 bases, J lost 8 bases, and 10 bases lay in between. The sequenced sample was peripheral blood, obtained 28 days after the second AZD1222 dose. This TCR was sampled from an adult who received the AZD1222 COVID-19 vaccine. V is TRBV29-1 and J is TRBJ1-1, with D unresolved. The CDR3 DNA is TGCAGCGTTGAAGATTCCGGCAGGGAAGCTTTCTTT. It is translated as CSVEDSGREAFF.